Listed here are 3 T cell receptor beta chains from one sample, sequenced in a study of T cells in Graves' hyperthyroidism and ophthalmopathy. Researchers amplified the TCR beta CDR3 regions from RNA transcripts. The primer set for the first-round RT-PCR of the TCR CDR3 was HTBI. In TCRdb, the multiplex PCR reads were re-called with MiXCR into one record per CDR3 protein. The sample includes a few hundred thousand distinct CDR3 sequences, approximately 44% of them seen just once. Sequences were obtained from peripheral blood or thyroid tissue (not recorded which). The receptors derive from a woman aged 18-29 years with Graves' hyperthyroidism.

The V and J genes are TRBV29-1 and TRBJ1-5, with D tentatively TRBD1 (6 bases). Germline V CDR1 and CDR2: SQVTM, ANQGSEA. Trimming cost V 4 bases and J 11 bases, with 24 bases left between them. The CDR3 totals 15 residues. The CDR3 nucleotides are TGCAGCGTTGGGAAGACACAGGGATCCCAAGAGACCCAGCATTTT. It translates to CSVGKTQGSQETQHF.

The V gene is TRBV7-9, the J gene TRBJ2-7, with D hard to call. TRBJ2-1 matches the DNA end more closely, so the J call is doubtful. Per germline, CDR1 SEHNR and CDR2 FQNEAQ (reference sequence). The CDR3 runs 8 residues. The CDR3 sequence is CASLGQFF. Written as DNA, the CDR3 is TGTGCCAGCCTCGGGCAGTTCTTC.

This clonotype was observed at least ten times. The J gene is TRBJ1-4, the V gene TRBV2; tentatively, D is TRBD1 (5 bases). Trimming stripped 4 bases from V and 6 bases from J, with 12 bases between. The germline V gene has CDR1 SNHLY and CDR2 FYNNEI. CDR3 length equals 14 residues. The CDR3 sequence: CASSVRDLYEKLFF. The DNA for the CDR3 is TGTGCCAGCAGTGTAAGGGACCTGTATGAAAAACTGTTTTTT.